This T cell receptor beta chain was captured by sequencing in a study of vaccination effects on CD4 cells after COVID-19 (dated by TCRdb to between 2021 and 2024). Looking at the study overall: Across the study, the median time from the second dose to post-vaccine sampling was 72 days (range 14 to 241). SARS-CoV-2 spike-specific CD4+ TCR repertoires were compared before and after mRNA vaccination in COVID-19 convalescent patients and in infection-naive vaccine recipients. Altogether, around 11 COVID-19 convalescent patients and a few SARS-CoV-2-naive healthy vaccine recipients made up the full study. Cultures from other donors in the study were sequenced using the Oncomine TCR Beta short-read assay on an Illumina iSeq 100.

The library came from the immunoSEQ multiplex PCR assay. DNA from the cultured and isolated CD4+ T cells underwent TCR beta CDR3 sequencing. Per the authors' processing: Non-productive TCR sequences were discarded, and reads were trimmed to the CDR3 region, with only CDR3s of 7 or more amino acids retained. Antigen-specific clonotypes were identified with the MANAFEST web app by comparing expansion in peptide wells against reference cultures. For clones to be considered positive, expansion at FDR<0.05 versus reference and all other wells, an odds ratio above 5, and a frequency above 0.1% in two replicate wells were required. A clonotype was defined as cross-reactive if the clonotype was significantly expanded both in SARS-CoV-2 spike wells and in at least one common cold coronavirus spike condition. CDR3 similarity was assessed by Levenshtein distance using the stringdist R package, and unrooted trees were constructed with ape in R 3.6.1. The immuneACCESS repertoire file appears here via TCRdb, limited to in-frame rearrangements. These files lack a portion of the clones; in checked studies, under half of the deficit traces to unresolved V genes, and the cause of the others is not known. The V and J calls and the clone size are those of that table, but D and trimming were determined from the DNA. This sample has 25,000 to 35,000 clones in its table, and about 74% of those were observed once. The ten largest clones add up to roughly a sixth of the sample.

The ViraFEST assay stimulated PBMC with viral peptide pools and then used TCR sequencing to identify antigen-specific CD4+ T cell clonotypes by expansion. After approximately eleven days of culture, CD4+ T cells were isolated with the EasySep CD4+ T cell isolation kit. Two doses of either the BNT162b2 or the mRNA-1273 mRNA SARS-CoV-2 vaccine were administered to participants. None of the healthy vaccine recipients had a prior SARS-CoV-2 infection, which was confirmed by nucleocapsid antibody tests that came back negative both before and after vaccination. Some 2 million PBMC per well were cultured in IMDM with around 5.3% human AB serum, 10 IU/ml IL-2 and gentamicin, plus 10 ug/ml peptides. On days 3 and 7, half of the culture medium was replaced with fresh IL-2-containing medium. Unless otherwise noted, each peptide stimulation condition was cultured in triplicate wells. PBMC were separated from whole blood using Ficoll-Paque Plus gradient centrifugation and were then either cryopreserved at -140C or used fresh. The overlapping peptide pools covered the spike proteins of SARS-CoV-2 and of the common cold coronaviruses HCoV-NL63, HCoV-OC43 and HCoV-229E. The QIAamp micro DNA kit was used to extract genomic DNA from the cultured CD4+ T cells.

From cysteine to phenylalanine, the CDR3 is 15 amino acids long. Only the CDR3 DNA stays, 45 bases, in frame from base 1. Based on the germline V gene, the CDR1 and CDR2 sequences are SQVTM and ANQGSEA. Unmatched junction bases come to 6, with V trimmed by 8 bases and J by 0 bases. Results the study describes overall, beyond this receptor: Marked clonal contraction was observed in both infection-induced and vaccine-induced clones at late post-vaccination timepoints, consistent with waning T cell responses. Among healthy vaccine recipients, nearly all vaccine-induced clones were SARS-CoV-2 mono-reactive, and only 1 of 255 was cross-reactive with common cold coronaviruses. The study was limited by a small number of convalescent patients and lacked early post-infection timepoints.

In the case of this clone: Its antigen has not been determined. Nothing much larger sits one base from this clone, and base qualities are not available.

The receptor was isolated from a human donor who received a COVID-19 vaccine. The rearranged segments are TRBV29-1 and TRBJ2-3, and 12 junction bases match TRBD2. The sample was CD4+ T cells from PBMCs cultured with HCoV-OC43 spike peptides, taken after COVID-19 vaccination. The cell subset or site label, read with the paper, signifies: HCoV-OC43 spike overlapping peptide pool stimulation. The nucleotide sequence is TGCAGCTCAGGGACTAGCGGGCAAAGCACAGATACGCAGTATTTT. Its coded protein is CSSGTSGQSTDTQYF.